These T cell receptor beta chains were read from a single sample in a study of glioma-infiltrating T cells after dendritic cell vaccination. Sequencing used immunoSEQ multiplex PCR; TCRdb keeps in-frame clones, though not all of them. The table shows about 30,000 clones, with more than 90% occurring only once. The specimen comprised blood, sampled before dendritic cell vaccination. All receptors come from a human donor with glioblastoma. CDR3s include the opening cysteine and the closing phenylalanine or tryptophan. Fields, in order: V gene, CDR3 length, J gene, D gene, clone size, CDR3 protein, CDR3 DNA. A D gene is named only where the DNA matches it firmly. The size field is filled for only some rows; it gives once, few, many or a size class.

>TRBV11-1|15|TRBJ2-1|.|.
CASSLRLGGRDEQFF
TGTGCCAGCAGCTTAAGATTAGGGGGTAGAGATGAGCAGTTCTTC
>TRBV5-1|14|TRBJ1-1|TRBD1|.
CASRRQGAVTEAFF
TGCGCCAGCAGGAGACAGGGGGCGGTAACTGAAGCTTTCTTT
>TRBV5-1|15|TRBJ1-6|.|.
CASSLEPGEPSPLHF
TGCGCCAGCAGCTTGGAACCAGGGGAGCCTTCACCCCTCCACTTT
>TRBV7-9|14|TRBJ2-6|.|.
CASSESSGANVLTF
TGTGCCAGCAGCGAGAGCTCTGGGGCCAACGTCCTGACTTTC
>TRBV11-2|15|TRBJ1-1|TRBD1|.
CASSPDRVRNTEAFF
TGTGCCAGCAGCCCAGACAGGGTAAGGAACACTGAAGCTTTCTTT
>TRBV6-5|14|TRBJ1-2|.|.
CASSYSSGGYGYTF
TGTGCCAGCAGTTACTCGAGCGGGGGCTATGGCTACACCTTC
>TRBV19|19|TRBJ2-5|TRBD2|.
CASSSARTSGGSVQETQYF
TGTGCCAGTAGTAGCGCCCGGACTAGCGGGGGGTCCGTCCAAGAGACCCAGTACTTC
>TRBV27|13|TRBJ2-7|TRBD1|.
CASSRTGAYEQYF
TGTGCCAGCAGTCGGACAGGGGCCTACGAGCAGTACTTC
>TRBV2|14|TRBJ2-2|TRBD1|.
CASNTGVDTGELFF
TGTGCCAGCAACACAGGGGTAGACACCGGGGAGCTGTTTTTT
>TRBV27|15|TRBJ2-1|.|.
CASSFTGNGLNEQFF
TGTGCCAGCAGTTTCACAGGGAATGGTCTCAATGAGCAGTTCTTC
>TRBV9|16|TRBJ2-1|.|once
CASSVVVGGPGNEQFF
TGTGCCAGCAGCGTAGTAGTGGGGGGGCCAGGCAATGAGCAGTTCTTC
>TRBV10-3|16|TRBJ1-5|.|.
CAISESWPLSNQPQHF
TGTGCCATCAGTGAGTCCTGGCCTTTGAGCAATCAGCCCCAGCATTTT
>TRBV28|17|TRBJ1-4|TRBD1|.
CASSFFRARDRGEKLFF
TGTGCCAGCAGTTTTTTTCGCGCCCGGGACAGGGGCGAAAAACTGTTTTTT
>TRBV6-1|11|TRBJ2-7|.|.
CASGQVYEQYF
TGTGCCAGTGGGCAGGTTTACGAGCAGTACTTC
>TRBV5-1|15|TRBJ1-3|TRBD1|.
CASSSDRGTGNTIYF
TGCGCCAGCAGCTCGGACAGGGGCACTGGAAACACCATATATTTT
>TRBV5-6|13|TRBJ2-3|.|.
CASSQRITDTQYF
TGTGCCAGCAGCCAGAGGATTACAGATACGCAGTATTTT
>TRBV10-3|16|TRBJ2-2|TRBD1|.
CAISESAGGANGELFF
TGTGCCATCAGTGAGTCGGCAGGGGGCGCGAACGGGGAGCTGTTTTTT
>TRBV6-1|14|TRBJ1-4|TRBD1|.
CASREGTGRAKLFF
TGTGCCAGCAGGGAGGGGACAGGTCGTGCAAAACTGTTTTTT
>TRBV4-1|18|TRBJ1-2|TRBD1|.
CASSQDRSLRDRGFGYTF
TGCGCCAGCAGCCAAGATCGAAGTCTTCGGGACAGGGGGTTTGGCTACACCTTC
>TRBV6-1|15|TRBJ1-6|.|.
CASSASGASDSPLHF
TGTGCCAGCAGTGCATCCGGGGCTAGCGATTCCCCCCTCCACTTT
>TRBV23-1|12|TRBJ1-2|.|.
CARKKQAYGYTF
TGCGCCAGGAAGAAGCAGGCCTATGGCTACACCTTC
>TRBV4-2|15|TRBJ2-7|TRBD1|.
CASSQTDRGRDEQYF
TGTGCCAGCAGCCAAACCGACAGGGGGCGCGACGAGCAGTACTTC
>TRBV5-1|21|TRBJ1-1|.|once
CASSLARVQLLPRLMNTEAFF
TGCGCCAGCAGCTTGGCCAGGGTTCAGCTTCTTCCCCGGCTAATGAACACTGAAGCTTTCTTT
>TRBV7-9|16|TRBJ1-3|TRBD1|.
CASSPKDRGRGNTIYF
TGTGCCAGCAGCCCTAAGGACAGGGGGAGAGGAAACACCATATATTTT
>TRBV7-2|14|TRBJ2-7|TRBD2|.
CASSQSGGRYEQYF
TGTGCCAGCAGCCAAAGCGGGGGTCGGTACGAGCAGTACTTC
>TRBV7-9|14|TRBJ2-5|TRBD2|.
CASSFGGGDGTQYF
TGTGCCAGCAGCTTCGGCGGGGGGGATGGGACCCAGTACTTC
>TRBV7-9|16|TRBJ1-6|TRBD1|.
CASSLALGTGGSPLHF
TGTGCCAGCAGCTTAGCGCTAGGGACAGGGGGTTCACCCCTCCACTTT
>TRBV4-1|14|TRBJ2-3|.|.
CASSLERFTDTQYF
TGCGCCAGCAGCCTTGAGCGGTTCACAGATACGCAGTATTTT
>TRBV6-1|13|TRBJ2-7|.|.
CASSDSAYYEQYF
TGTGCCAGCAGTGACAGCGCTTACTACGAGCAGTACTTC
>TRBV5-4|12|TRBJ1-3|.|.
CASSSPDSTIYF
TGTGCCAGCAGCTCTCCCGACAGCACCATATATTTT
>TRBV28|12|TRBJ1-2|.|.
CALQGNSPGYTF
TGTGCCCTCCAGGGGAACAGCCCTGGCTACACCTTC
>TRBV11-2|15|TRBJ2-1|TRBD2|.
CASRAKRGGYNEQFF
TGTGCCAGCAGAGCAAAGCGGGGGGGATACAATGAGCAGTTCTTC
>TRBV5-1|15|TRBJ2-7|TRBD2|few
CASSLWEGGAYEQYF
TGCGCCAGCAGCTTATGGGAGGGCGGGGCCTACGAGCAGTACTTC
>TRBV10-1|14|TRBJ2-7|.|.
CASTATQGSGEQYF
TGCGCCAGCACCGCGACCCAGGGGTCGGGGGAGCAGTACTTC
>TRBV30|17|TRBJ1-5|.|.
CAWSDSPHGGFDQPQHF
TGTGCCTGGAGTGATTCCCCACACGGGGGGTTCGATCAGCCCCAGCATTTT
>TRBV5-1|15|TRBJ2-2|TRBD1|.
CASSGGQGYTGELFF
TGCGCCAGCAGCGGGGGACAGGGGTACACCGGGGAGCTGTTTTTT
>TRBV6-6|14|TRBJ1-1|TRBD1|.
CASSRTGWNTEAFF
TGTGCCAGCAGTCGGACAGGATGGAACACTGAAGCTTTCTTT
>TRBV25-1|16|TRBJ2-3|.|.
CASSDARGVGTDTQYF
TGTGCCAGCAGTGATGCCAGGGGGGTCGGCACAGATACGCAGTATTTT
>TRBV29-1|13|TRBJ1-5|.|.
CSANTGYNQPQHF
TGCAGCGCAAATACAGGGTACAATCAGCCCCAGCATTTT
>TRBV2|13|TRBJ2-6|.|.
CASSESGANVLTF
TGTGCCAGCAGCGAGTCTGGGGCCAACGTCCTGACTTTC
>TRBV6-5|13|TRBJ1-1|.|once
CASSAGRSTEAFF
TGTGCCAGCAGTGCGGGGAGATCCACTGAAGCTTTCTTT
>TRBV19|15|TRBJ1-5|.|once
CASSIAHNSNQPQHF
TGTGCCAGTAGTATAGCTCACAATAGCAATCAGCCCCAGCATTTT
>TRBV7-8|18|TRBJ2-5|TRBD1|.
CASSLAGRGREWGETQYF
TGTGCCAGCAGCTTAGCGGGAAGGGGGCGCGAGTGGGGAGAGACCCAGTACTTC
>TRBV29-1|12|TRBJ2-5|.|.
CSVVVAGETQYF
TGCAGCGTTGTGGTGGCGGGGGAGACCCAGTACTTC
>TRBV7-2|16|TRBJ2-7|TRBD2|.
CASSTGLAGDRYEQYF
TGTGCCAGCAGCACGGGACTAGCGGGGGATCGCTACGAGCAGTACTTC
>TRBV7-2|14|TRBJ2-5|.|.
CASKPGRYQETQYF
TGTGCCAGCAAACCGGGTCGATACCAAGAGACCCAGTACTTC
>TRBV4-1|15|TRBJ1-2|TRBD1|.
CASSQVDRESGGYTF
TGCGCCAGCAGCCAAGTCGACAGGGAGAGTGGTGGCTACACCTTC
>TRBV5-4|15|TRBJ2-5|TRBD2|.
CASSTSGGTQETQYF
TGTGCCAGCAGCACCAGCGGGGGGACCCAAGAGACCCAGTACTTC
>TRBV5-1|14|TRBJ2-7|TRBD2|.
CASSSIQRGGEQYF
TGCGCCAGCAGCTCCATCCAGCGGGGGGGAGAGCAGTACTTC
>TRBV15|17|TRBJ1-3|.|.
CATSRDSDDRSGNTIYF
TGTGCCACCAGCAGAGATTCCGACGACAGGTCTGGAAACACCATATATTTT
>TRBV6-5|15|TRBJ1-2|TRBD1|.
CASSSSGQGNYGYTF
TGTGCCAGCAGTTCGTCAGGACAGGGAAACTATGGCTACACCTTC
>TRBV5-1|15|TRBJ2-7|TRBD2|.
CASSFSSGGRYEQYF
TGCGCCAGCAGCTTTAGTAGCGGGGGGCGATACGAGCAGTACTTC